The entry below describes one T cell receptor (beta chain). Antigen specificity is unknown. This record comes from a study of OX40 agonist ivuxolimab in advanced cancers. The wider study: Dose-escalation patients were diagnosed with hepatocellular carcinoma, melanoma, renal cell cancer or head and neck cancer.

Some clones are missing from TCRdb's copy, which holds only in-frame ones; the method was immunoSEQ multiplex PCR. The sample has approximately 50,000 clones; more than 85% are singletons. Study-wide points: Dose levels from 0.1 to 3.0 mg/kg saw CD4+ and CD8+ blood T cells expand clonally by week 6.

Here the sequenced sample was CD4+ or CD8+ T cells sorted from blood, taken in a trial of the OX40 agonist ivuxolimab. This clonotype was sampled from an adult with an advanced solid tumor such as melanoma, head and neck, liver or kidney cancer.

As DNA, the CDR3 is TGCGCCAGCAGCCAAGACCGGGGAGCCCACCGGCCCCAGCATTTT. Protein: CASSQDRGAHRPQHF. The chain has TRBV4-3 and TRBJ1-5; D gene uncertain. Germline CDR1 reads LGHNA; CDR2 reads YSLEER. This CDR3 region has 15 residues. Trimming removed 0 bases at V and 9 bases at J, with 15 bases between.